The entry below gives a single T cell receptor beta chain sequence along with its context. Its antigen remains unidentified. This entry belongs to a study of T-cell memory formation after mild COVID-19. Whole-study findings and limits: CD4+ contracting clones lay mainly in CM and EM, CD8+ ones in EMRA. The second-wave clones peaking on day 37 were not confirmed as SARS-CoV-2-specific.

The CDR3 length is 13 residues. CDR1 is DFQATT, CDR2 SNEGSKA, per germline (reference sequence). With 5 bases clipped from V and 7 bases from J, the junction kept 2 bases outside the gene matches. The TCR alpha and TCR beta cDNA libraries, bearing sample barcodes and UMIs, were generated by 5'RACE using constant-segment primers. TCRdb called the 5' RACE reads again in MiXCR, with one record for every CDR3 protein. The sample yields about 350,000 distinct CDR3 sequences, 28% seen once. The sequenced sample consisted of PBMCs or a T cell subset sorted from them (not recorded which). The genes are TRBV20-1 and TRBJ2-1; TRBD2 agrees at 13 bases. The clonotype comes from an adult woman who had mild COVID-19 (a few samples of this study predate the infection). Cell type and time point are not known. CDR3 protein: CSARTSGRNEQFF. The CDR3 DNA reads as TGCAGTGCTCGGACTAGCGGGAGAAATGAGCAGTTCTTC.